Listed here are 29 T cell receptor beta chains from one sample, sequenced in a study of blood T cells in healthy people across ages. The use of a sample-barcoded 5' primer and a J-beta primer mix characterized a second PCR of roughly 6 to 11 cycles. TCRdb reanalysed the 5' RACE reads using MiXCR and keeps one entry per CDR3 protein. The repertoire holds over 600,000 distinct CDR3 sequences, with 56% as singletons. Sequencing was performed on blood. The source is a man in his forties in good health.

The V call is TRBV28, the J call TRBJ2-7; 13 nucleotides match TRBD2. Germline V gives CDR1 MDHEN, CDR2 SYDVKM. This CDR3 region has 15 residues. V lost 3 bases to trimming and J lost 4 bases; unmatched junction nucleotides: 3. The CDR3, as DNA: TGTGCCAGCAGTTTGAGGACTAGCGGGGGTTACGAGCAGTACTTC. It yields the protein CASSLRTSGGYEQYF.

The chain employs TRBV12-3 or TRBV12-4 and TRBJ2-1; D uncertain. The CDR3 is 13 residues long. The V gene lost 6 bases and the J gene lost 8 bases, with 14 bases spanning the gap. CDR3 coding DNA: TGTGCCAGCAGGACCCGTGGGGTCGATGAGCAGTTCTTC. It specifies CASRTRGVDEQFF.

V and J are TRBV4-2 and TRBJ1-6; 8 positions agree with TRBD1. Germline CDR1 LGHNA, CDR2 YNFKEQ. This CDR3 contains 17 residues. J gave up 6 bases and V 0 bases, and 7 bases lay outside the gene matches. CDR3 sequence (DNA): TGTGCCAGCAGCCAAGAGAATTTGGACAGGGTTAATTCACCCCTCCACTTT. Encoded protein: CASSQENLDRVNSPLHF.

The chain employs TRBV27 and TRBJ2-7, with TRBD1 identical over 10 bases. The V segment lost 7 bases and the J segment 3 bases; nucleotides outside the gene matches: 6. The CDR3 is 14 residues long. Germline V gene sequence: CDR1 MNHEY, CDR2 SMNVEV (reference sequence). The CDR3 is CASKAGTGVYEQYF. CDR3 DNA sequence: TGTGCCAGCAAAGCCGGGACAGGGGTCTACGAGCAGTACTTC.

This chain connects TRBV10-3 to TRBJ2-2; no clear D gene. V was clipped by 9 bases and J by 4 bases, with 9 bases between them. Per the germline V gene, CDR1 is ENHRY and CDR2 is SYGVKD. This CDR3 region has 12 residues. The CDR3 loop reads CAMADLTGELFF. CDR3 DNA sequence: TGTGCCATGGCGGACCTCACCGGGGAGCTGTTTTTT.

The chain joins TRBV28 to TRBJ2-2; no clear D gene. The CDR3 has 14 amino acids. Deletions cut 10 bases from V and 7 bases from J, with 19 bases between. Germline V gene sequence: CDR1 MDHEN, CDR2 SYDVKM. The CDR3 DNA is TGTGCCACCCTTGATAGCTCCGGGTACGGGGAGCTGTTTTTT. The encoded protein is CATLDSSGYGELFF.

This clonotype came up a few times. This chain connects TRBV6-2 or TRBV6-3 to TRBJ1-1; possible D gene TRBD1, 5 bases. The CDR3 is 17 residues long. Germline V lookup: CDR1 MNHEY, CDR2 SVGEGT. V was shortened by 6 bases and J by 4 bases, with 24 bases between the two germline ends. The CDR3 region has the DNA TGTGCCAGCAGAAACACGGGGTATGGCGACAGACGCACTGAAGCTTTCTTT. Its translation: CASRNTGYGDRRTEAFF.

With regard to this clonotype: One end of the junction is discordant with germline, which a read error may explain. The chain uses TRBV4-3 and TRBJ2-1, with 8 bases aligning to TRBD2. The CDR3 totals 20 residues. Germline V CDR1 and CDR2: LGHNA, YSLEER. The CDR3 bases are TGCGCCAGCAGCCAAGCCGCCTTAAGTAGCCGGGAGGGCTCCTACACTGAGCAGTTCTTC. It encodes CASSQAALSSREGSYTEQFF.

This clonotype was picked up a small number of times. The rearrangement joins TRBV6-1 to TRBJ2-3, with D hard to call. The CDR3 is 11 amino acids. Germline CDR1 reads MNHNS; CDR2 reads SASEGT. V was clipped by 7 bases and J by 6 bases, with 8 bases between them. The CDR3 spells CASTRLDTQYF. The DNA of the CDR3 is TGTGCCAGCACCCGATTGGATACGCAGTATTTT.

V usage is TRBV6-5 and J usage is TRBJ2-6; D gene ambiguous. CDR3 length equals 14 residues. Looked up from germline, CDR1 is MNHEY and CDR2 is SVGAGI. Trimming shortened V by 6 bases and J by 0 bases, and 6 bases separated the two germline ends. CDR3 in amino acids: CASRYSSGANVLTF. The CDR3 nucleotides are TGTGCCAGCAGGTACAGCTCTGGGGCCAACGTCCTGACTTTC.

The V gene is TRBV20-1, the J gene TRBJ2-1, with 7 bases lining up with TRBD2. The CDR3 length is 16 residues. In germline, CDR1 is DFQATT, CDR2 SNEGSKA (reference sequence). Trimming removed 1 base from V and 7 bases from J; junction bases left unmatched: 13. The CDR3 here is CSARVRGSVIRNEQFF. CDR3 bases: TGCAGTGCTAGAGTTCGCGGGAGTGTGATTAGGAATGAGCAGTTCTTC.

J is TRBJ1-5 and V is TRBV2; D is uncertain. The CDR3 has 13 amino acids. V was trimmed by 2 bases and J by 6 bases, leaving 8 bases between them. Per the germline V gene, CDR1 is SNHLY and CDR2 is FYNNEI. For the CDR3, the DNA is TGTGCCAGCAGTGAATCCCCCCGTCAGCCCCAGCATTTT. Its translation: CASSESPRQPQHF.

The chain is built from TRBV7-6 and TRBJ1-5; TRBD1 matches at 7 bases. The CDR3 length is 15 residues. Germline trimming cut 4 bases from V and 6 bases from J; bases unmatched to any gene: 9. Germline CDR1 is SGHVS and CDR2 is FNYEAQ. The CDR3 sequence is CASSYQGGLGQPQHF. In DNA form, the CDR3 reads TGTGCCAGCAGCTACCAGGGGGGGTTAGGTCAGCCCCAGCATTTT.

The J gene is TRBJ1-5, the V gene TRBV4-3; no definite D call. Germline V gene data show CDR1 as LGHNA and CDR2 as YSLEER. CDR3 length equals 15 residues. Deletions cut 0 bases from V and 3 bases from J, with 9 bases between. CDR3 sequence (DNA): TGCGCCAGCAGCCAAGAAGGAGGTGTCAATCAGCCCCAGCATTTT. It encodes CASSQEGGVNQPQHF.

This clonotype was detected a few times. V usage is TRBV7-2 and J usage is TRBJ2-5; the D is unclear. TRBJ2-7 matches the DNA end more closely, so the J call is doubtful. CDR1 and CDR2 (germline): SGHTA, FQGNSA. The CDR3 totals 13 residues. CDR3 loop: CASSLNRDYEQYF. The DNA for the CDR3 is TGTGCCAGCAGCTTAAATAGGGACTACGAGCAGTACTTC.

CDR3 region: CASSQKGDRSGNTIYF. The CDR3 nucleotides read TGCGCCAGCAGCCAAAAGGGTGACCGTTCTGGAAACACCATATATTTT. The rearrangement links TRBV4-1 to TRBJ1-3; no reliable D call. CDR3 length: 16 residues. The germline V and J ends were trimmed by 2 bases and 1 base, with 12 bases remaining between them. The germline V gene encodes CDR1 MGHRA and CDR2 YSYEKL.

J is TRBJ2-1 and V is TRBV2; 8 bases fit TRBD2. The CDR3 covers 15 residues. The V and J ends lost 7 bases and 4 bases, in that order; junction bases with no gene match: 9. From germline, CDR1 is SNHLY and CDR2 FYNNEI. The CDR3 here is CASTGGREAYNEQFF. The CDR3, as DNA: TGTGCCAGCACCGGCGGGCGGGAGGCTTACAATGAGCAGTTCTTC.

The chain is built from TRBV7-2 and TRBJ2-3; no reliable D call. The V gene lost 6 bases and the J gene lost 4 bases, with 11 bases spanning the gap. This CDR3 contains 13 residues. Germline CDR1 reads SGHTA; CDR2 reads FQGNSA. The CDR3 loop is CASSLVIPDTQYF. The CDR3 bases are TGTGCCAGCAGTCTAGTCATCCCAGATACGCAGTATTTT. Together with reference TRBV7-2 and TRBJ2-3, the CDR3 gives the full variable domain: GAGVSQSPSNKVTEKGKDVELRCDPISGHTALYWYRQSLGQGLEFLIYFQGNSAPDKSGLPSDRFSAERTGGSVSTLTIQRTQQEDSAVYLCASSLVIPDTQYFGPGTRLTVL.

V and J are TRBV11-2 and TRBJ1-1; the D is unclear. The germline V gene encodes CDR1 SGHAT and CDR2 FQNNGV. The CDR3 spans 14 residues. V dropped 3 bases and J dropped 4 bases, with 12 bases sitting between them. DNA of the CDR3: TGTGCCAGCAGCTTGGGAGGATGGACCACTGAAGCTTTCTTT. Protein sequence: CASSLGGWTTEAFF.

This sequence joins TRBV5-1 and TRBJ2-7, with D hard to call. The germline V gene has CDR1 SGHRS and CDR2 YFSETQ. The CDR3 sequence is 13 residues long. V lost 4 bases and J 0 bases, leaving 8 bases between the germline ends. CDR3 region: CASSKTNSYEQYF. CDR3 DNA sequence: TGCGCCAGCAGCAAGACGAACTCCTACGAGCAGTACTTC.

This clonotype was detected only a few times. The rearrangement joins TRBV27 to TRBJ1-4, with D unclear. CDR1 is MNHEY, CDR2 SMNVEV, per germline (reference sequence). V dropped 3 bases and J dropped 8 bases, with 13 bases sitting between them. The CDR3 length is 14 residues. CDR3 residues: CASSFSGLGEKLFF. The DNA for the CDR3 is TGTGCCAGCAGTTTCAGCGGGCTCGGGGAAAAACTGTTTTTT.

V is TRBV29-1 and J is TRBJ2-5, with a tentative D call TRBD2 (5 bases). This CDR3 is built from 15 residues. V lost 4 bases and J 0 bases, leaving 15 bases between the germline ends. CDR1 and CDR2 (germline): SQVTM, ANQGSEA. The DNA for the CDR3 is TGCAGCGTTGGGAAGGACTCCCGGTACCAAGAGACCCAGTACTTC. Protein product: CSVGKDSRYQETQYF.

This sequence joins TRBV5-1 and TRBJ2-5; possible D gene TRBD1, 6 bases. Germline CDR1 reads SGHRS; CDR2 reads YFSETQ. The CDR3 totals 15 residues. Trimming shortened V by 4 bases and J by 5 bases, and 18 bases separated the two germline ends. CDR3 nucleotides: TGCGCCAGCAGCAAGCAAATAGGCAGGGGTGAGACCCAGTACTTC. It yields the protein CASSKQIGRGETQYF.

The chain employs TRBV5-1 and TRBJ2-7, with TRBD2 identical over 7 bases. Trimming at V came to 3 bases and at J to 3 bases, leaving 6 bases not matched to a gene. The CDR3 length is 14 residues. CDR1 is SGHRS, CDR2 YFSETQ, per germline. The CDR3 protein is CASSSWGGHYEQYF. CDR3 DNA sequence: TGCGCCAGCAGCTCCTGGGGAGGGCACTACGAGCAGTACTTC.

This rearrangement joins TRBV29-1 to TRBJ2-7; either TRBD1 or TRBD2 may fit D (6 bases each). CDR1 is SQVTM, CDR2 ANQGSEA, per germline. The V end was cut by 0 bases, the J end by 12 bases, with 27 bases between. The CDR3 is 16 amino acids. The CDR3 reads CSVEDELTGRLGMWYF. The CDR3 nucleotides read TGCAGCGTTGAAGACGAACTTACAGGGAGGTTAGGGATGTGGTACTTC.

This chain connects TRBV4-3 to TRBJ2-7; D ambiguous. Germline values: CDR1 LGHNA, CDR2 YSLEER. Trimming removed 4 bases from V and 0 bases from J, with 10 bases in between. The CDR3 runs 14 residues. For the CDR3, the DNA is TGCGCCAGCAGCCGTAGCTCCCGCTCCTACGAGCAGTACTTC. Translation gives CASSRSSRSYEQYF.

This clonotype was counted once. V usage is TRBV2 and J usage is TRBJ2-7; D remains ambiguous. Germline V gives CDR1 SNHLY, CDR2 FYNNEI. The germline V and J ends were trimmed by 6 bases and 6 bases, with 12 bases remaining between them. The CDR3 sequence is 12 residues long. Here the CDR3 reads CASRLDGLEQYF. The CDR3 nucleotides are TGTGCCAGCAGATTGGACGGGCTCGAGCAGTACTTC.

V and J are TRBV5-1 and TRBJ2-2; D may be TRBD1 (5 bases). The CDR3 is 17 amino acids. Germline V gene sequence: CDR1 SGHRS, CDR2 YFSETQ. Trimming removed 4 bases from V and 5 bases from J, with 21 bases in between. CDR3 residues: CASSPNRQGRRTGELFF. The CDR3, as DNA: TGCGCCAGCAGCCCTAACCGGCAGGGCCGAAGGACCGGGGAGCTGTTTTTT.

The CDR3 here is CASTSMAGYTDTQYF. CDR3 nucleotides: TGTGCCAGCACGTCGATGGCGGGATACACAGATACGCAGTATTTT. The gene calls are TRBV6-5 and TRBJ2-3; D is possibly TRBD2 (6 bases). Germline-derived CDR1 and CDR2 are MNHEY and SVGAGI. Deletions cut 7 bases from V and 2 bases from J, with 16 bases between. CDR3 length: 15 amino acids.